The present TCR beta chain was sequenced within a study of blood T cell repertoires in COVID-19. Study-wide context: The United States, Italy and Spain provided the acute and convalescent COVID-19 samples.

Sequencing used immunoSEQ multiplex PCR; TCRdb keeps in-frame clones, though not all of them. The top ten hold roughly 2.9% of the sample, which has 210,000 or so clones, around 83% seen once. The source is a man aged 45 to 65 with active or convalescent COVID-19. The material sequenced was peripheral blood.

The CDR3, as DNA: TGTGCCAGCAGTTACTCTCTTAGCAATCAGCCCCAGCATTTT. Translated: CASSYSLSNQPQHF. The chain uses TRBV6-2 or TRBV6-3 and TRBJ1-5; D unresolved. This CDR3 spans 14 amino acids. Looked up from germline, CDR1 is MNHEY and CDR2 is SVGEGT. Trimming left V 0 bases short and J 0 bases short, with 3 bases between.